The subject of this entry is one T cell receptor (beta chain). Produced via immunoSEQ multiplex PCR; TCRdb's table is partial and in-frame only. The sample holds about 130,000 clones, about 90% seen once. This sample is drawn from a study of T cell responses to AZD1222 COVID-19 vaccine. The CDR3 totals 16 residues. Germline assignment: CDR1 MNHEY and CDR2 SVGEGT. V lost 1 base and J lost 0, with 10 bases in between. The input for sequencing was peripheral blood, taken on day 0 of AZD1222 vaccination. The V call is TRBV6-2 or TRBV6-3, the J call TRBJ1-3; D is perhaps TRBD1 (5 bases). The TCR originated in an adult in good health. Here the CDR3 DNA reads TGTGCCAGCAGTTACTGGGGCTGGAGCTCTGGAAACACCATATATTTT. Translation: CASSYWGWSSGNTIYF.